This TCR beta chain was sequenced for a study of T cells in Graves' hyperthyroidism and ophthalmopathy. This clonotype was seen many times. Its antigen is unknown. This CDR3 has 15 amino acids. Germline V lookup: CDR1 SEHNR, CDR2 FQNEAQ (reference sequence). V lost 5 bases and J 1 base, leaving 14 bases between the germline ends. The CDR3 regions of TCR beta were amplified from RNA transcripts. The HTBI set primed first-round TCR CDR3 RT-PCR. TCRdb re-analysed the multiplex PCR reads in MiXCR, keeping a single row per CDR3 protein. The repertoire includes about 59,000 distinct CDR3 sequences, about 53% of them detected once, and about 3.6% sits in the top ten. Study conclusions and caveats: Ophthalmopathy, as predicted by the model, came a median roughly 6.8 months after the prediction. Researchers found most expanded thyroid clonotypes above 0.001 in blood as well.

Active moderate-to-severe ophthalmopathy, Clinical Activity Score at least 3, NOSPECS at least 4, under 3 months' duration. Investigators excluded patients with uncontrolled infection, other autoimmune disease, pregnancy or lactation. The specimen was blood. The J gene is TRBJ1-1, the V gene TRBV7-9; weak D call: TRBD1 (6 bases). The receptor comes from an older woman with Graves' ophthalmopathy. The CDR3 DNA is TGTGCCAGCAGCCGGGGGGGAGGGGGGAACACTGAAGCTTTCTTT. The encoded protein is CASSRGGGGNTEAFF.